Below are 2 T cell receptor beta chains sequenced from a single sample in a study of cytotoxic CD8 clonotypes in ibrutinib-treated CLL. Some clones are missing from TCRdb's copy, which holds only in-frame ones; the method was immunoSEQ multiplex PCR. The sample carries about 310,000 clones, 80% recorded once. Sequences were derived from PBMCs, sampled before ibrutinib treatment. These receptors all stem from a human donor with chronic lymphocytic leukemia.

This clone was detected only once. The chain combines TRBV27 with TRBJ2-1; maybe TRBD1 (6 bases). The CDR3 totals 15 residues. With 6 bases removed from V and 2 bases from J, the gap between germline ends came to 14 bases. Germline assignment: CDR1 MNHEY and CDR2 SMNVEV (reference sequence). The CDR3 loop reads CASSRGQGAYNEQFF. The CDR3 DNA reads as TGTGCCAGCAGCCGGGGACAAGGGGCCTACAATGAGCAGTTCTTC.

J is TRBJ1-2 and V is TRBV7-6; a weak D match, TRBD1 (5 bases). The CDR3 length is 17 residues. Trimming took 0 bases from V and 5 from J, leaving 19 bases between them. Per the germline V gene, CDR1 is SGHVS and CDR2 is FNYEAQ. For the CDR3, the DNA is TGTGCCAGCAGCTTAGCAACCCCGACAGCCTCGGTATATGGCTACACCTTC. Residues: CASSLATPTASVYGYTF.